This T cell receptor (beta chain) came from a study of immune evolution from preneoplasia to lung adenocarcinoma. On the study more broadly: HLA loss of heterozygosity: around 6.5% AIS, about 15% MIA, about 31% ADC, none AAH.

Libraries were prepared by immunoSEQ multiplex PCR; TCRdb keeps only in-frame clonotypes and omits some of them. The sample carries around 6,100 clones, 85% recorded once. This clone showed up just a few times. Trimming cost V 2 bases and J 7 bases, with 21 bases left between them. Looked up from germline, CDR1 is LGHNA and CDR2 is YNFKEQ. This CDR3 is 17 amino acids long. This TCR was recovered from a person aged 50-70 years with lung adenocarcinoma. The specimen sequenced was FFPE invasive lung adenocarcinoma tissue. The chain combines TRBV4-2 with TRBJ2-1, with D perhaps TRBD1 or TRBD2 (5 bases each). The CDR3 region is CASSQLGGTQSINEQFF. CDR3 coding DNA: TGTGCCAGCAGCCAACTCGGTGGGACCCAGTCGATTAATGAGCAGTTCTTC.